This T cell receptor beta chain derives from a study of T-cell reconstitution after alpha-beta-depleted transplantation in children. Trimming shortened V by 4 bases and J by 0 bases, and 13 bases separated the two germline ends. This CDR3 is 16 amino acids long. Germline values: CDR1 SEHNR, CDR2 FQNEAQ (reference sequence). Unique molecular identifiers were incorporated into the prepared TCRbeta library. TCRdb recomputed calls from the PCR reads with MiXCR, one row per CDR3 protein. The table lists around 190,000 distinct CDR3 sequences, around 7% of them singletons. This clonotype was counted only a few times.

This clonotype was obtained from a boy under 10 years old with acute lymphoblastic leukemia, due to receive a stem cell transplant. Sequenced material: PBMCs, taken before TCRalphabeta/CD19-depleted stem cell transplant. The chain recombines TRBV7-9 with TRBJ2-1; D may be TRBD1 (6 bases). The chain's CDR3 is CASSWVRDISYNEQFF. The CDR3 region has the DNA TGTGCCAGCAGCTGGGTTCGGGACATCTCCTACAATGAGCAGTTCTTC.